The 18 T cell receptor beta chains below all came from one sample that was sequenced in a study of blood T cell repertoires in COVID-19. Generated by immunoSEQ multiplex PCR, the TCRdb table keeps only in-frame clones and is missing some. The sample has nearly 110,000 clones; 70% to 80% are singletons. Sample: peripheral blood. These receptors were obtained from a human donor with acute or convalescent COVID-19. The donor label of this sample is uncertain.

This clone was detected a few times. V is TRBV2 and J is TRBJ1-1; 7 positions agree with TRBD1. The trim removed 5 bases at V and 4 bases at J, leaving 7 bases unmatched. Looked up from germline, CDR1 is SNHLY and CDR2 is FYNNEI. CDR3 length: 14 residues. DNA of the CDR3: TGTGCCAGCAGTAAAACAGGGGAACCCACTGAAGCTTTCTTT. Protein: CASSKTGEPTEAFF.

The rearrangement links TRBV6-2 or TRBV6-3 to TRBJ2-7; D unresolved. V lost 0 bases and J lost 6, with 9 bases in between. CDR1 MNHEY and CDR2 SVGEGT come from the germline V gene. CDR3 length equals 13 residues. The CDR3 protein is CASSYSDVSEQYV. The CDR3 coding sequence is TGTGCCAGCAGTTACTCCGATGTCAGCGAGCAGTACGTC.

V and J are TRBV10-3 and TRBJ1-5, with TRBD1 matching over 8 bases. There are 14 residues in the CDR3. Germline V lookup: CDR1 ENHRY, CDR2 SYGVKD. Trimming removed 6 bases from V and 0 bases from J; junction bases left unmatched: 1. CDR3 loop: CAIRDRDSNQPQHF. The CDR3, as DNA: TGTGCCATCAGGGACAGGGATAGCAATCAGCCCCAGCATTTT.

This chain connects TRBV11-2 to TRBJ2-2; D possibly corresponds to TRBD1 (5 bases). CDR3 length equals 15 residues. The germline V gene encodes CDR1 SGHAT and CDR2 FQNNGV. V was pared by 3 bases and J by 2 bases, with 10 bases between. The CDR3 spells CASSFLQGNTGELFF. CDR3 nucleotides: TGTGCCAGCAGCTTTCTCCAGGGCAACACCGGGGAGCTGTTTTTT.

J is TRBJ1-2 and V is TRBV6-1; 7 positions agree with TRBD1. The trim removed 0 bases at V and 4 bases at J, leaving 5 bases unmatched. This CDR3 region has 15 residues. Per germline, CDR1 MNHNS and CDR2 SASEGT. CDR3 DNA: TGTGCCAGCAGTGAAGCGACGACAGGGATCTATGGCTACACCTTC. This codes for CASSEATTGIYGYTF.

The rearrangement joins TRBV5-1 to TRBJ2-5; 8 bases fit TRBD1. V dropped 2 bases and J dropped 2; count of bases not matched to a gene: 2. The CDR3 is 14 residues long. Looked up from germline, CDR1 is SGHRS and CDR2 is YFSETQ. CDR3 region: CASSLNRGQETQYF. DNA for the CDR3: TGCGCCAGCAGCTTAAACAGGGGGCAAGAGACCCAGTACTTC.

The chain uses TRBV5-1 and TRBJ2-5; the match to TRBD2 covers 11 bases. CDR3 length equals 16 residues. Germline CDR1 and CDR2: SGHRS and YFSETQ. The ends lost 2 bases at V and 4 bases at J; junction bases unmatched: 7. The CDR3 spells CASSFTSGGARETQYF. CDR3 DNA sequence: TGCGCCAGCAGCTTCACTAGCGGGGGAGCCAGAGAGACCCAGTACTTC. Looking up the rest from reference TRBV5-1 and TRBJ2-5 gives the full variable domain: KAGVTQTPRYLIKTRGQQVTLSCSPISGHRSVSWYQQTPGQGLQFLFEYFSETQRNKGNFPGRFSGRQFSNSRSEMNVSTLELGDSALYLCASSFTSGGARETQYFGPGTRLLVL.

The chain is built from TRBV19 and TRBJ1-5, with D possibly matching TRBD1 (6 bases). Trimming took off 5 bases at V and 3 bases at J, with 14 bases between the two ends. CDR1 is LNHDA and CDR2 is SQIVND in the germline V gene (reference sequence). The CDR3 loop spans 15 amino acids. The chain's CDR3 is CASSLRTAYNQPQHF. CDR3 coding DNA: TGTGCCAGTAGTCTACGGACAGCATACAATCAGCCCCAGCATTTT.

As concerns this clone: The germline gene is not matched at one end of the junction; a read error may be the cause. J is TRBJ2-5 and V is TRBV10-2; 8 nucleotides agree with TRBD1. The CDR3 is 13 amino acids. The germline CDR1 and CDR2 sequences are WSHSY and SAAADI. CDR3 sequence: CASTGQGQDTQYF. The CDR3 nucleotides read TGCGCCAGCACCGGACAGGGCCAAGATACCCAGTACTTC.

The rearrangement links TRBV21-1 to TRBJ2-5; TRBD1 was called by the table and not checked on the DNA. TRBV21-1 constitutes a pseudogene. The CDR3 is 14 residues long. CDR3 bases: TGTGCCAGCAGTGCTGGACACTCCCAAGAGACCCAGTACTTC. This encodes CASSAGHSQETQYF.

Notes on this clone: Other nucleotide sequences in the sample specify the same CDR3. The rearrangement uses TRBV6-4 and TRBJ2-1; 11 bases agree with TRBD2. CDR1 is MRHNA and CDR2 is SNTAGT in the germline V gene. V lost 4 bases, J lost 8 bases, and 4 bases stayed unmatched. The length of the CDR3 is 14 residues. The CDR3 sequence is CASSVLAGGDEQFF. The CDR3 DNA reads as TGTGCCAGCAGTGTTCTAGCGGGGGGTGATGAGCAGTTCTTC.

The sample holds one count of this clone. The chain couples TRBV18 to TRBJ2-3, with D uncertain. Germline V gives CDR1 KGHSH, CDR2 LQKENI. The CDR3 extends over 13 amino acids. Trimming removed 1 base at V and 4 bases at J, with 6 bases between. The CDR3 reads CASSPLSSDTQYF. The CDR3, as DNA: TGTGCCAGCTCACCACTGAGCTCAGATACGCAGTATTTT. The complete variable domain, with remaining parts taken from reference TRBV18 and TRBJ2-3, reads NAGVMQNPRHLVRRRGQEARLRCSPMKGHSHVYWYRQLPEEGLKFMVYLQKENIIDESGMPKERFSAEFPKEGPSILRIQQVVRGDSAAYFCASSPLSSDTQYFGPGTRLTVL.

The J gene is TRBJ2-2, the V gene TRBV9; TRBD1 agrees at 8 bases. With 3 bases clipped from V and 3 bases from J, the junction kept 10 bases outside the gene matches. The CDR3 totals 17 residues. Germline V gene sequence: CDR1 SGDLS, CDR2 YYNGEE. The CDR3 here is CASSGPRTGRDTGELFF. Written as DNA, the CDR3 is TGTGCCAGCAGCGGCCCTCGGACAGGGCGGGACACCGGGGAGCTGTTTTTT.

This clone was seen at least ten times. The V gene is TRBV7-9, the J gene TRBJ2-1, with 8 bases identical to TRBD1. This CDR3 has 17 residues. The V and J ends lost 3 bases and 0 bases, in that order; junction bases with no gene match: 7. Germline V gene lookup returns CDR1 SEHNR and CDR2 FQNEAQ (reference sequence). The DNA of the CDR3 is TGTGCCAGCAGCTTTTCCGGGACAGGACCCTCCTACAATGAGCAGTTCTTC. As protein: CASSFSGTGPSYNEQFF.

This clone turned up a few times. The chain couples TRBV5-6 to TRBJ2-7; 7 bases align to TRBD1. J lost 5 bases, V lost 3 bases, and 14 bases had no gene match. This CDR3 contains 16 residues. CDR1 and CDR2 from the germline V gene are SGHDT and YYEEEE. CDR3: CASSSDSDRVLHEQYV. The DNA of the CDR3 is TGTGCCAGCAGCTCAGACTCCGACAGGGTGTTGCACGAGCAGTACGTC.

This clone was picked up a small number of times. The rearrangement links TRBV7-9 to TRBJ2-7; TRBD1 aligns across 9 bases. Germline V gene data show CDR1 as SEHNR and CDR2 as FQNEAQ (reference sequence). The CDR3 is 12 amino acids. Germline trimming cut 3 bases from V and 6 bases from J; bases unmatched to any gene: 0. The CDR3 DNA sequence: TGTGCCAGCAGCTTGACAGGGGGCGAGCAGTACTTC. Translating it yields CASSLTGGEQYF.

A few counts support this clone. The CDR3: CASSLFADSLGSPLHF. CDR3 bases: TGCGCCAGCAGCTTGTTCGCGGACAGCCTGGGTTCACCCCTCCACTTT. The rearrangement links TRBV5-1 to TRBJ1-6, with D perhaps TRBD1 (6 bases). Germline CDR1 SGHRS, CDR2 YFSETQ. CDR3 length: 16 residues. The V and J ends lost 1 base and 9 bases respectively, with 17 bases between them. The complete variable domain, with remaining parts taken from reference TRBV5-1 and TRBJ1-6, reads KAGVTQTPRYLIKTRGQQVTLSCSPISGHRSVSWYQQTPGQGLQFLFEYFSETQRNKGNFPGRFSGRQFSNSRSEMNVSTLELGDSALYLCASSLFADSLGSPLHFGNGTRLTVT.

This clone was seen only a few times. V gene TRBV19 combines with J gene TRBJ1-4, with D possibly TRBD1 on 6 matching bases. This CDR3 has 14 amino acids. The germline V gene encodes CDR1 LNHDA and CDR2 SQIVND (reference sequence). Trimming cost V 5 bases and J 0 bases, with 7 bases left between them. DNA for the CDR3: TGTGCCAGTAGTTGGACAGCAACTAATGAAAAACTGTTTTTT. Its translation is CASSWTATNEKLFF.